This TCR beta chain was identified in a study of CD8 T cells in Susac syndrome. About the research overall: Active disease was present in six of the sequenced Susac syndrome patients, whereas fewer than ten of them were in remission. General observations from the study: CD4+ T cell repertoires in Susac syndrome lacked clonal expansion.

A quantity of about 0.5 to 1 ug RNA underwent reverse transcription using random hexamers. The TCR beta CDR3 was amplified by immunoSEQ multiplex PCR across 54 Vbeta, 13 Jbeta. TCRdb re-called the immunoSEQ multiplex PCR reads with MiXCR, one entry per CDR3 protein. The table records 140,000 to 150,000 distinct CDR3 sequences, approximately 96% of them present only once. There are 14 residues in the CDR3. Trimming removed 0 bases from V and 5 bases from J, with 8 bases in between. As concerns this clonotype: The antigen is unknown.

Input material: CD4+ T cells from PBMCs. The chain recombines TRBV12-3 or TRBV12-4 with TRBJ2-1; D not resolved. The sequence derives from a human donor with Susac syndrome. The CDR3 nucleotides read TGTGCCAGCAGTTTAGCGCTGGACGACAATGAGCAGTTCTTC. It translates to CASSLALDDNEQFF.